This T cell receptor beta chain was sequenced during a study of shared clonotypes between healthy human individuals. Overall study context: A donor's plate count was three for CD4 naive and three for CD4 memory; CD8 naive had two and CD8 memory one. Study-wide results and limits: Naive subsets generally had larger estimated richness than memory subsets.

Germline V CDR1 and CDR2: SGHNT, YYREEE (reference sequence). This CDR3 region has 14 residues. The V and J ends lost 0 bases and 5 bases respectively, with 11 bases between them. Comment on this clone: What it recognizes is unknown.

Sequencing used immunoSEQ multiplex PCR; TCRdb keeps in-frame clones, though not all of them. The table lists 1,500,000 or so clones, approximately 96% of them singletons, with 0.95% to 1.5% in the top ten. The sequence derives from a man aged 30 to 39 in good health. Sequenced material: naive CD4+ T cells sorted from blood. Subset defined: CD45RA+ positively selected. The genes are TRBV5-4 and TRBJ2-5; possible D gene TRBD2, 6 bases. The DNA for the CDR3 is TGTGCCAGCAGCTTGGGGGGGGTAGCCGAGACCCAGTACTTC. This codes for CASSLGGVAETQYF.